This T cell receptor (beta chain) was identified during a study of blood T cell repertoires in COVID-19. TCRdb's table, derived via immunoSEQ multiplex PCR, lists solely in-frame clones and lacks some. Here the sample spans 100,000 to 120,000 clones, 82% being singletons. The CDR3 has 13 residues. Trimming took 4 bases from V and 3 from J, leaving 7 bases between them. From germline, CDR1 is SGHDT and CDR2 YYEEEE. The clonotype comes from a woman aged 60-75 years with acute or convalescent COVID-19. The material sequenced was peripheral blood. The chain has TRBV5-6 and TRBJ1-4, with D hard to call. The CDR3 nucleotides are TGTGCCAGCAGCCGGCAGGCTAATGAAAAACTGTTTTTT. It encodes CASSRQANEKLFF.